This T cell receptor beta chain appears in the sequencing data of a study of cytomegalovirus exposure and HLA in healthy donors. In the study overall: Later analysis reported that the roughly 110 validation repertoires shared the platform of the approximately 670 first-cohort repertoires. Broader study findings: The dataset shows that most TCR sequences were rare, while some public TCRs occurred in many donors. According to the study, roughly 160 TCR beta chains were cytomegalovirus-associated.

Comments on this clone: Its antigen is not identified.

The CDR3 covers 12 residues. Trimming left V 8 bases short and J 4 bases short, with 9 bases between. Germline CDR1 LNHDA, CDR2 SQIVND (reference sequence). The assay was immunoSEQ multiplex PCR, and TCRdb's table has in-frame clones only and misses some. The profile shows roughly 59,000 clones, about 95% of them singletons. This rearrangement joins TRBV19 to TRBJ1-5; D is possibly TRBD1 (5 bases). This TCR came from a woman younger than 35 in good health and CMV-seropositive. The sequenced sample was PBMCs. CDR3 amino acids: CASEDINQPQHF. The CDR3 DNA sequence: TGTGCCAGTGAGGACATAAATCAGCCCCAGCATTTT.